This TCR beta chain is from a study of metastatic and nonmetastatic thyroid tumors. On the study more broadly: The authors compared repertoires across blood and tumor or nodule tissue from malignant and benign thyroid patients.

General study points: The study reportedly found significantly higher TCR beta diversity in malignant thyroid tumors than benign nodules, in blood and tumor.

CDR1 is SGHRS and CDR2 is YFSETQ in the germline V gene. This CDR3 has 19 residues. Before thyroid surgery, none of the patients had received any treatment. Concerning this clone itself: Its antigen remains unidentified. The junction and the germline gene differ at one end; a read error may be behind it.

Per the original methods: A papillary thyroid cancer distant-metastasis classifier was built from CDR3 differences across clinicopathological groups. TCRdb re-called the PCR reads through MiXCR. These V and J calls are TCRdb output, not the study's own analysis. The profile covers around 15,000 clones, with about 24% appearing a single time and just under 7.5% taken by the ten largest. The clonotype was recovered from a female donor with papillary thyroid cancer or a benign thyroid nodule (not recorded which). Some clones in this sample may be carry-over from other donors' samples. The sample consisted of adjacent normal tissue. The chain recombines TRBV5-1 with TRBJ2-5; 7 bases match TRBD1. DNA of the CDR3: TGCGCCAGCAGCTTAACACAGGGGTCGAGGGAAGGGGGTCAAGAGACCAAGTACTTC. Its translation is CASSLTQGSREGGQETKYF.